Detailed here is one T cell receptor beta chain. Its antigen is unknown. Germline loops: CDR1 SQVTM, CDR2 ANQGSEA. V lost 7 bases, J lost 9 bases, and 11 bases stayed unmatched. The CDR3 runs 12 residues. The entry originates in a study of identical twins. General study findings and limits: With beta out-of-frame sequences, excess sharing by twins was weaker. Out-of-frame alpha sequences shared by twins were enriched for low generation probability. Models underestimated TCR alpha sharing (out-of-frame) in monozygotic twins.

TCRdb reprocessed the 5' RACE reads via MiXCR and lists one record per CDR3 protein. The sample yields about 470,000 distinct CDR3 sequences, about 24% seen once. These data also featured in a second study, about T cells expressing NK-cell markers. From that second work: Sequencing of TCR beta repertoires drew on sorted CD3+CD56+NKG2C+, CD3+CD56+NKG2C- and CD3+CD56-NKG2C+ T cells.

This receptor was taken from a woman younger than 30 in good health. The gene calls are TRBV29-1 and TRBJ1-1; 7 nucleotides align to TRBD1. Input material: CD4+ T cells sorted from blood. The CDR3: CSAYRGQEKAFF. The CDR3 nucleotides read TGCAGCGCCTACCGCGGACAGGAGAAAGCTTTCTTT.